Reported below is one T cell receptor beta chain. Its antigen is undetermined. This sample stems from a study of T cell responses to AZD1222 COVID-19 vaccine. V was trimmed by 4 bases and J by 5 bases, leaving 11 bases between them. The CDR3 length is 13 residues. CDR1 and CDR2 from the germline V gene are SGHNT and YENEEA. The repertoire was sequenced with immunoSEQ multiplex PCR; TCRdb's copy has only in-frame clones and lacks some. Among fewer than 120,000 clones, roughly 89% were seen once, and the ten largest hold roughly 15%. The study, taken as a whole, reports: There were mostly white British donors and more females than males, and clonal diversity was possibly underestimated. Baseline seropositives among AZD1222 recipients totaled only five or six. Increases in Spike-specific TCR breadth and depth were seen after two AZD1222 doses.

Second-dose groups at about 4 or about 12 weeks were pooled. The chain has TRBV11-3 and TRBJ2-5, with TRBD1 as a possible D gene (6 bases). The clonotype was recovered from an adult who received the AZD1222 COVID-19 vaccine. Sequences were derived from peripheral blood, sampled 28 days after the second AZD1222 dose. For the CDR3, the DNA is TGTGCCAGCAGCTCTACAGGGTTGGAGACCCAGTACTTC. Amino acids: CASSSTGLETQYF.